This T cell receptor (beta chain) was captured by sequencing in a study of CD8+ T cells in alopecia areata. The germline CDR1 and CDR2 sequences are LNHNV and YYDKDF (reference sequence). CDR3 length: 15 amino acids. Deletions cut 1 base from V and 5 bases from J, with 11 bases between. Sequencing used cDNA as its template, made by extracting RNA and reverse transcribing it. Here immunoSEQ multiplex PCR was the method, and the copy in TCRdb shows in-frame clones only, minus some. The sample includes tens of thousands of clones, approximately 70% of them seen just once. Treatment indicated: oral pan-JAK inhibitor, 5-10 mg twice daily. To note about this clone: Its specificity is unknown.

Whole-study findings and limits: Tofacitinib significantly brought down scalp clonality and expanded CD8+ clones among top 100.

The V call is TRBV15, the J call TRBJ1-4, with D hard to call. The receptor comes from a human donor with alopecia areata. Sequencing was performed on CD8+ T cells sorted from blood, taken at week 24, from a patient treated with tofacitinib. CDR3 region: CATSRARGANEKLFF. In DNA form, the CDR3 reads TGTGCCACCAGCAGAGCCCGCGGCGCCAATGAAAAACTGTTTTTT. Based on the CDR3 plus reference TRBV15 and TRBJ1-4, the full variable domain is DAMVIQNPRYQVTQFGKPVTLSCSQTLNHNVMYWYQQKSSQAPKLLFHYYDKDFNNEADTPDNFQSRRPNTSFCFLDIRSPGLGDTAMYLCATSRARGANEKLFFGSGTQLSVL.